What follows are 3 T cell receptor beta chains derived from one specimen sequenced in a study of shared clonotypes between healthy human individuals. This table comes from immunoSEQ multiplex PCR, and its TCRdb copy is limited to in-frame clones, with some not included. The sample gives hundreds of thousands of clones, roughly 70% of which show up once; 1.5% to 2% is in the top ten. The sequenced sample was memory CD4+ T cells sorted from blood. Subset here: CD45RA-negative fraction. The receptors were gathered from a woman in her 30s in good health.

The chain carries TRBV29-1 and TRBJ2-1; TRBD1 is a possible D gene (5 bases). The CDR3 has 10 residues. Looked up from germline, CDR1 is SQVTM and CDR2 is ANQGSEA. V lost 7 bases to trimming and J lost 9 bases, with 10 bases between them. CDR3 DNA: TGCAGCGCCAGGGTCACTGAGCAGTTCTTC. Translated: CSARVTEQFF.

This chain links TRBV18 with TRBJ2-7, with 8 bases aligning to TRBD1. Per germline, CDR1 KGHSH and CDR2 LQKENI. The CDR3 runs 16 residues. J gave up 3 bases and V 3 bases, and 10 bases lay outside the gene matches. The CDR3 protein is CASSPRLGDRGYEQYF. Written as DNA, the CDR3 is TGTGCCAGCTCACCTAGGTTGGGCGACAGGGGCTACGAGCAGTACTTC.

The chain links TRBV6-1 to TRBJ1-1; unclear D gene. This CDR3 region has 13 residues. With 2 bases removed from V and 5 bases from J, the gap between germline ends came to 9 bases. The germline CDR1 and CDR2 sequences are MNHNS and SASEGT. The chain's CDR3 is CASSEKGWTEAFF. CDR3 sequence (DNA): TGTGCCAGCAGTGAAAAGGGCTGGACTGAAGCTTTCTTT.